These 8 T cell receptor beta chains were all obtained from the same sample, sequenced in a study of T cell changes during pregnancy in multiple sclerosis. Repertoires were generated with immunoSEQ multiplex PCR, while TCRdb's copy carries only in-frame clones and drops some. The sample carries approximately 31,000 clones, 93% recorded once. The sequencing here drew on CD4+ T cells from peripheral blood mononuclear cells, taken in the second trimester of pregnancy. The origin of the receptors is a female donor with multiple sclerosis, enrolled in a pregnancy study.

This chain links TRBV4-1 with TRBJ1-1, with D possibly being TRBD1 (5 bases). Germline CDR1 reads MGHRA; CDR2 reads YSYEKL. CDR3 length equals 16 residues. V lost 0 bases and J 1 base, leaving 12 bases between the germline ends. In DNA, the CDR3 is TGCGCCAGCAGCCAAGAGGCACTTAGGGGGAACACTGAAGCTTTCTTT. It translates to CASSQEALRGNTEAFF.

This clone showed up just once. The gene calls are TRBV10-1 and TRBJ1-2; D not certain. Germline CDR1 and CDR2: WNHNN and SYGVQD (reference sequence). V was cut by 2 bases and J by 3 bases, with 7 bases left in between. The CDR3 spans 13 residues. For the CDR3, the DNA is TGCGCCAGCAGTGAGCAGAGGTACTATGGCTACACCTTC. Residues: CASSEQRYYGYTF.

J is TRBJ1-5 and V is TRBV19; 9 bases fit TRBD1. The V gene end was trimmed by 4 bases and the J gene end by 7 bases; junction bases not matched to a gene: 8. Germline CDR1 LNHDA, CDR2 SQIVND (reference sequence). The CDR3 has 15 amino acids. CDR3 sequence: CASSTLGQGKQPQHF. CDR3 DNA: TGTGCCAGTAGTACCCTGGGACAGGGAAAACAGCCCCAGCATTTT. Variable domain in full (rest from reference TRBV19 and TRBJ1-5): DGGITQSPKYLFRKEGQNVTLSCEQNLNHDAMYWYRQDPGQGLRLIYYSQIVNDFQKGDIAEGYSVSREKKESFPLTVTSAQKNPTAFYLCASSTLGQGKQPQHFGDGTRLSIL.

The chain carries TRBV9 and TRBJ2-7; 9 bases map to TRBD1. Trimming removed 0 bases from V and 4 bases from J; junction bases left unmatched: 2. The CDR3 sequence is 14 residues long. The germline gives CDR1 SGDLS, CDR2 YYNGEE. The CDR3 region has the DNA TGTGCCAGCAGCGTAGCGGGACAGGGTTACGAGCAGTACTTC. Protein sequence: CASSVAGQGYEQYF.

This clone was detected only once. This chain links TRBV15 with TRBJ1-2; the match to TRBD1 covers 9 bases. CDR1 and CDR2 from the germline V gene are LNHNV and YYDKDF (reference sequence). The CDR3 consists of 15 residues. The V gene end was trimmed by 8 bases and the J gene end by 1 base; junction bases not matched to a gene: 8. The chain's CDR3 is CATFRMGQGNYGYTF. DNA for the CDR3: TGTGCCACCTTCCGCATGGGACAGGGTAACTATGGCTACACCTTC. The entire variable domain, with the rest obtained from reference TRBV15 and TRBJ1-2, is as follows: DAMVIQNPRYQVTQFGKPVTLSCSQTLNHNVMYWYQQKSSQAPKLLFHYYDKDFNNEADTPDNFQSRRPNTSFCFLDIRSPGLGDTAMYLCATFRMGQGNYGYTFGSGTRLTVV.

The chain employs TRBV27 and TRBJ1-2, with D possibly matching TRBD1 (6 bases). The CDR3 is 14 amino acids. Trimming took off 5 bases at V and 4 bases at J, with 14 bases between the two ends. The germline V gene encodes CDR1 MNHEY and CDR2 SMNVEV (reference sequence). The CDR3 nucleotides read TGTGCCAGCAGTGGCAGGGGCGCCATCTATGGCTACACCTTC. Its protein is CASSGRGAIYGYTF.

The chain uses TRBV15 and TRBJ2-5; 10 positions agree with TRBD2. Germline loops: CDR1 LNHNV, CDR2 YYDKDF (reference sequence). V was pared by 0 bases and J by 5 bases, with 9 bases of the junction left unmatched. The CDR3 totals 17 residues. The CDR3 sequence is CATSRDRSSGSEETQYF. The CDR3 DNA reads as TGTGCCACCAGCAGAGATCGGTCTAGCGGGAGTGAGGAGACCCAGTACTTC.

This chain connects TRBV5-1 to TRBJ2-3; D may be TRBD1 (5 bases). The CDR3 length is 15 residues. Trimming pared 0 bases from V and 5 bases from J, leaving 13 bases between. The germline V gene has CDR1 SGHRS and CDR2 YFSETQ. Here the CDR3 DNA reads TGCGCCAGCAGCTTGGGCGGCAGGGCCGTAGATACGCAGTATTTT. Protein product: CASSLGGRAVDTQYF.